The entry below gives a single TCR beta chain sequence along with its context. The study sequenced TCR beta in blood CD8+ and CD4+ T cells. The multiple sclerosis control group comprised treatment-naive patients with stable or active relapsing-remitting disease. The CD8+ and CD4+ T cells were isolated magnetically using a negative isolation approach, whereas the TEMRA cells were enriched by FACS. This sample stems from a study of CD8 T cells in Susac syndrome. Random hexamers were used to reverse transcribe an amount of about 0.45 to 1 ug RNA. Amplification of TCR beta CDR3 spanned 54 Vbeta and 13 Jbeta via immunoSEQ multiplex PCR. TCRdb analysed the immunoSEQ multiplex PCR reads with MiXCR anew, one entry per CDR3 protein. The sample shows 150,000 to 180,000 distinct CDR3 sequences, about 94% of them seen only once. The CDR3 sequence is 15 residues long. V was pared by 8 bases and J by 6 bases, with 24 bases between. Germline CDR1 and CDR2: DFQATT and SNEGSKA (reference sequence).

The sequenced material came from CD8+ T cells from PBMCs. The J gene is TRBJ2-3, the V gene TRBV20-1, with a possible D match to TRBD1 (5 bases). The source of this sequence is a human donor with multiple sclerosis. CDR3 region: CSPVRRLRAADTQYF. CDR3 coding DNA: TGCAGTCCCGTTCGGCGGCTCAGGGCAGCGGATACGCAGTATTTT.